This T cell receptor beta chain was recorded in a study of blood T cells in healthy people across ages. On this clonotype itself: Its antigen remains unidentified.

The V gene's germline CDR1 is SGHTA and CDR2 FQGNSA. The germline V and J ends were trimmed by 2 bases and 5 bases, with 13 bases remaining between them. CDR3 length equals 15 residues. Primers used in a second PCR of roughly 6 to 11 cycles were a sample-barcoded 5' primer and a J-beta primer mix. MiXCR was run by TCRdb on the 5' RACE reads, yielding one entry per CDR3 protein. The sample has some 1 million distinct CDR3 sequences; 40% to 50% are singletons. General study points: Per million T cells, the diversity of TCR beta decreased roughly linearly as age advanced.

The draw of peripheral blood yielded approximately 10 milliliters from each donor. V and J are TRBV7-2 and TRBJ2-1; unclear D gene. The TCR sequence derives from a woman aged 60-75 years in good health. Sequencing used blood. The CDR3 DNA sequence: TGTGCCAGCAGCTTATCTAGGGCGACCCACAATGAGCAGTTCTTC. It codes for CASSLSRATHNEQFF.